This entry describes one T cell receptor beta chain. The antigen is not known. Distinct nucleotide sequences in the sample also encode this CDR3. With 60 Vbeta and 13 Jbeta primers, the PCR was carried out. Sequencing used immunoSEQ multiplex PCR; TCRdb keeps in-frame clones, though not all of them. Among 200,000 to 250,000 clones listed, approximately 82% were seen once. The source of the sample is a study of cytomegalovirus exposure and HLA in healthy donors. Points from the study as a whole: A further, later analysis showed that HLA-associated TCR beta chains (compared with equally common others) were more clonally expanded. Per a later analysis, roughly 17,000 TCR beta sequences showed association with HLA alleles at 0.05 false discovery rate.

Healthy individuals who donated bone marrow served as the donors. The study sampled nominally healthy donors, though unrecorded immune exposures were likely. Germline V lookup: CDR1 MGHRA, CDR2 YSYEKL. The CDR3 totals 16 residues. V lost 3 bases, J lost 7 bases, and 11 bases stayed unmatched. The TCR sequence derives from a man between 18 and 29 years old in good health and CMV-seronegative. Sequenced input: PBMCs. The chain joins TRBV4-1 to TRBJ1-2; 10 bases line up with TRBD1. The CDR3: CASSQDQGTGVLGYTF. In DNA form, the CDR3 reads TGCGCCAGCAGCCAGGACCAAGGGACAGGGGTTCTTGGCTACACCTTC.